Listed below are T cell receptor beta chains from one sample, sequenced in a study of cytomegalovirus exposure and HLA in healthy donors. The assay was immunoSEQ multiplex PCR, and TCRdb's table has in-frame clones only and misses some. The sample is made up of approximately 72,000 clones, and the top ten hold 4.5% to 5% of it. The source material was PBMCs. These receptors originate from a woman aged 35 to 49 in good health and CMV-seropositive. CDR3s include the opening cysteine and the closing phenylalanine or tryptophan. The D gene is left open where the match is weak.

j_gene	d_gene	len	v_gene	CDR3aa	CDR3nt
TRBJ2-1	-	14	TRBV15	CATSRLKGVDEQFF	TGTGCCACCAGCAGATTGAAAGGGGTCGATGAGCAGTTCTTC
TRBJ1-2	TRBD1	14	TRBV5-6	CASSILTGNYGYTF	TGTGCCAGCAGCATCTTGACAGGGAACTATGGCTACACCTTC
TRBJ2-1	TRBD1	16	TRBV28	CASSPWGTGQNNEQFF	TGTGCCAGCAGTCCCTGGGGGACAGGGCAGAACAATGAGCAGTTCTTC
TRBJ2-7	TRBD2	14	TRBV6-5	CASSAGLAHYEQYF	TGTGCCAGCAGTGCGGGACTAGCCCACTACGAGCAGTACTTC
TRBJ2-1	TRBD1	15	TRBV15	CATSREQGDYNEQFF	TGTGCCACCAGCAGAGAACAGGGGGATTACAATGAGCAGTTCTTC
TRBJ2-5	TRBD1	14	TRBV29-1	CSTIGQGAGETQYF	TGCAGCACTATCGGACAGGGGGCGGGAGAGACCCAGTACTTC
TRBJ1-2	TRBD1	17	TRBV19	CASSIRVIGTVPDGYTF	TGTGCCAGTAGTATAAGGGTAATCGGGACAGTTCCTGATGGCTACACCTTC
TRBJ2-6	-	15	TRBV6-6	CASSYGPLEANVLTF	TGTGCCAGCAGTTACGGGCCGCTCGAGGCCAACGTCCTGACTTTC
TRBJ1-5	-	14	TRBV2	CASSELRANQPQHF	TGCGCCAGCAGTGAACTCAGGGCTAATCAGCCCCAGCATTTT
TRBJ1-3	-	14	TRBV6-6	CASERTDSGNAIYF	TGTGCCAGCGAGAGGACAGACTCTGGAAACGCCATATATTTT
TRBJ2-5	-	15	TRBV19	CASSSGAGAGETQYF	TGTGCCAGTAGCTCAGGCGCGGGGGCAGGGGAGACCCAGTACTTC
TRBJ2-2	-	14	TRBV9	CASSTALLTGELFF	TGTGCCAGCAGCACTGCCCTGCTAACCGGGGAGCTGTTTTTT
TRBJ2-5	TRBD1	14	TRBV5-1	CASTRDRGQETQYF	TGCGCCAGCACCCGGGACAGGGGGCAAGAGACCCAGTACTTC
TRBJ2-1	-	15	TRBV6-5	CASTKWGGAANEQLF	TGTGCCAGCACTAAGTGGGGGGGCGCTGCCAATGAGCAGCTCTTC
TRBJ2-1	-	13	TRBV7-3	CASSLGRANEQFF	TGTGCCAGCAGCTTAGGCAGGGCAAATGAGCAGTTCTTC
TRBJ1-3	-	17	TRBV9	CASSVTVDRTSGNTIYF	TGTGCCAGCAGCGTTACCGTAGACAGGACCTCTGGAAACACCATATATTTT
TRBJ2-7	TRBD1	12	TRBV6-1	CATGTGAYEQYF	TGTGCCACCGGGACAGGGGCCTACGAGCAGTACTTC
TRBJ2-3	TRBD2	15	TRBV5-1	CASSRRGGLTDTQYF	TGCGCCAGCAGCAGACGGGGGGGCCTTACAGATACGCAGTATTTT
TRBJ2-7	-	14	TRBV19	CASSIDHLLEEQYF	TGTGCCAGTAGTATAGACCACCTTCTAGAAGAGCAGTACTTC
TRBJ2-2	TRBD1	16	TRBV7-3	CASSPQLGTGTGELFF	TGTGCCAGCAGCCCCCAATTGGGGACAGGGACCGGGGAGCTGTTTTTT
TRBJ2-7	-	12	TRBV11-2	CASSKSEYEQYF	TGTGCCAGCAGCAAAAGTGAGTACGAGCAGTACTTC
TRBJ2-1	TRBD2	15	TRBV7-8	CASSLGLATNNEQFF	TGTGCCAGCAGCTTAGGACTAGCGACGAACAATGAGCAGTTCTTC
TRBJ1-6	TRBD1	16	TRBV5-5	CASSSGRADRDSPLHF	TGTGCCAGCAGCTCGGGGAGAGCGGACAGGGATTCACCCCTCCACTTT
TRBJ2-7	-	13	TRBV18	CASSQAGTYEQYF	TGTGCCAGCTCACAAGCCGGGACCTACGAGCAGTACTTC
TRBJ1-3	-	16	TRBV7-8	CASSLAGLPSGNTIYF	TGTGCCAGCAGCTTAGCGGGCTTACCCTCTGGAAACACCATATATTTT
TRBJ2-1	TRBD2	16	TRBV7-9	CASSVIAGLRGNEQFF	TGTGCCAGCAGTGTTATAGCGGGATTAAGGGGCAATGAGCAGTTCTTC
TRBJ2-2	-	15	TRBV7-3	CASSLTRSLTGELFF	TGTGCCAGCAGCTTAACGCGGAGTCTAACCGGGGAGCTGTTTTTT